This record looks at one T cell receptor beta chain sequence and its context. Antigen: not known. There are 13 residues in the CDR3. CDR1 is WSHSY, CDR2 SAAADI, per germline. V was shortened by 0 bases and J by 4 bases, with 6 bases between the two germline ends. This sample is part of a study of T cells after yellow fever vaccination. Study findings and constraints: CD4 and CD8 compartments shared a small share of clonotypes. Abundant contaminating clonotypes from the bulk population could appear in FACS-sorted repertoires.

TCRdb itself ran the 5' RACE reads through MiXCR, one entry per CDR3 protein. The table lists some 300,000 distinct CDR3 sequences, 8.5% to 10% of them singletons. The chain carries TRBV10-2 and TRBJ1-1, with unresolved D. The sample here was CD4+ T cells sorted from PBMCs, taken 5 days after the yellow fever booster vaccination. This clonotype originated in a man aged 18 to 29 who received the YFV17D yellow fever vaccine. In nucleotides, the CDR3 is TGCGCCAGCAGTGAGTCGGGGTCCACTGAAGCTTTCTTT. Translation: CASSESGSTEAFF.